The 25 T cell receptor beta chains presented below share a single source sample, sequenced in a study of T cell clones after liver transplantation. This table comes from immunoSEQ multiplex PCR, and its TCRdb copy is limited to in-frame clones, with some not included. This table holds roughly 51,000 clones, roughly 71% found once. The material sequenced was CD4+ T cells from blood, taken around 4.5 years after liver transplant. The receptors were sampled from a human patient who received a liver transplant. Some of the T cells may derive from the graft donor.

This rearrangement joins TRBV25-1 to TRBJ1-1, with D possibly being TRBD1 (6 bases). CDR1 and CDR2 (germline): MGHDK, SYGVNS. The CDR3 consists of 14 residues. The ends were cut back, 4 bases at V and 4 bases at J, with 13 bases in the middle. For the CDR3, the DNA is TGTGCCAGCAGTGCTCAGGGGAGAGGCACTGAAGCTTTCTTT. Amino acid sequence: CASSAQGRGTEAFF.

V usage is TRBV25-1 and J usage is TRBJ2-1; D uncertain. Per germline, CDR1 MGHDK and CDR2 SYGVNS. The CDR3 extends over 15 amino acids. V lost 4 bases, J lost 4 bases, and 14 bases lay in between. The DNA for the CDR3 is TGTGCCAGCAGTGGCAGACTCAAAACTTACAATGAGCAGTTCTTC. It yields the protein CASSGRLKTYNEQFF.

V usage is TRBV7-2 and J usage is TRBJ1-4; 9 bases fit TRBD1. Germline values: CDR1 SGHTA, CDR2 FQGNSA. V gave up 5 bases and J gave up 6 bases; unmatched junction bases: 7. CDR3 length equals 15 residues. CDR3 DNA: TGTGCCAGCAGCAACCGACAGGGGGGATATGAAAAACTGTTTTTT. Translation: CASSNRQGGYEKLFF.

The chain employs TRBV6-5 and TRBJ1-5; D not resolved. In germline, CDR1 is MNHEY, CDR2 SVGAGI. Trimming stripped 4 bases from V and 3 bases from J, with 13 bases between. The length of the CDR3 is 15 residues. CDR3 protein: CASSFYSGPNQPQHF. CDR3 in DNA: TGTGCCAGCAGTTTTTACAGTGGTCCCAATCAGCCCCAGCATTTT.

The chain links TRBV11-2 to TRBJ1-5; D not certain. CDR1 is SGHAT, CDR2 FQNNGV, per germline. The length of the CDR3 is 13 residues. The V gene lost 6 bases and the J gene lost 6 bases, with 12 bases spanning the gap. Written as DNA, the CDR3 is TGTGCCAGCAGTAGGGCTGAAGCTCAGCCCCAGCATTTT. Translated, it gives CASSRAEAQPQHF.

V and J are TRBV6-5 and TRBJ1-4, with D hard to call. This CDR3 comprises 15 residues. Germline CDR1 reads MNHEY; CDR2 reads SVGAGI. Trimming pared 6 bases from V and 7 bases from J, leaving 18 bases between. The CDR3 reads CASSTRAAVAEKLFF. The CDR3 region has the DNA TGTGCCAGCAGCACCCGGGCGGCGGTTGCTGAAAAACTGTTTTTT.

This clone has more than one count but fewer than ten. A junction boundary mismatches the germline segment, possibly from a read error. The chain uses TRBV6-1 and TRBJ1-2, with unresolved D. This CDR3 is 13 amino acids long. CDR1 is MNHNS, CDR2 SASEGT, per germline. The CDR3 reads CASRDWAEDGYTF. The CDR3 bases are TGTGCCAGCCGTGATTGGGCTGAAGATGGCTACACCTTC.

This clone was counted only a few times. V usage is TRBV2 and J usage is TRBJ2-2; 15 nucleotides agree with TRBD2. Per the germline V gene, CDR1 is SNHLY and CDR2 is FYNNEI. The CDR3 is made up of 18 amino acids. V lost 2 bases to trimming and J lost 1 base; unmatched junction nucleotides: 2. CDR3 nucleotide sequence: TGTGCCAGCAGTGAATGGGGACTAGCGGGGGGGAACACCGGGGAGCTGTTTTTT. Translation: CASSEWGLAGGNTGELFF.

The rearrangement joins TRBV10-1 to TRBJ2-3; 7 bases align to TRBD1. The germline CDR1 and CDR2 sequences are WNHNN and SYGVQD (reference sequence). J gave up 4 bases and V 6 bases, and 7 bases lay outside the gene matches. The CDR3 consists of 14 residues. The CDR3 loop reads CASSRQGVSDTQYF. Written as DNA, the CDR3 is TGCGCCAGCAGCAGACAGGGTGTCTCAGATACGCAGTATTTT.

This chain uses TRBV10-2 with TRBJ2-5; TRBD1 aligns across 10 bases. V shed 6 bases and J 5 bases; nucleotides not matched to a gene: 9. Per germline, CDR1 WSHSY and CDR2 SAAADI. This CDR3 is 15 amino acids long. The DNA for the CDR3 is TGCGCCAGCAGCGACCGTGGGACAGGGGTCGAGACCCAGTACTTC. Translation gives CASSDRGTGVETQYF.

This clone occurred once. V is TRBV28 and J is TRBJ1-6; 8 bases fit TRBD1. V shed 5 bases and J 2 bases; nucleotides not matched to a gene: 2. Germline loops: CDR1 MDHEN, CDR2 SYDVKM. The CDR3 has 15 amino acids. The DNA for the CDR3 is TGTGCCAGCAGTCCGACAGGGGCCTATAATTCACCCCTCCACTTT. Protein product: CASSPTGAYNSPLHF.

The rearrangement uses TRBV9 and TRBJ1-2, with D tentatively TRBD1 (6 bases). This CDR3 has 14 residues. Germline values: CDR1 SGDLS, CDR2 YYNGEE. Trimming removed 4 bases at V and 6 bases at J, with 16 bases between. The DNA of the CDR3 is TGTGCCAGCAGCCTCTTGCAGGGGACCCATGGCTACACCTTC. Translating it yields CASSLLQGTHGYTF.

J is TRBJ2-1 and V is TRBV11-2; D is uncertain. The CDR3 runs to 15 residues. The V gene's germline CDR1 is SGHAT and CDR2 FQNNGV. With 1 base removed from V and 0 bases from J, the gap between germline ends came to 7 bases. The CDR3 here is CASSLAWGSYNEQFF. The CDR3 bases are TGTGCCAGCAGCTTAGCCTGGGGCTCCTACAATGAGCAGTTCTTC.

The chain employs TRBV9 and TRBJ2-2, with 7 bases that match TRBD2. Trimming removed 3 bases from V and 3 bases from J; junction bases left unmatched: 8. CDR3 length: 16 amino acids. Germline CDR1 SGDLS, CDR2 YYNGEE. The DNA for the CDR3 is TGTGCCAGCAGCGCCCGGAGTAGCGGGTACACCGGGGAGCTGTTTTTT. Translated, it gives CASSARSSGYTGELFF.

The V gene is TRBV7-9, the J gene TRBJ1-3; TRBD1 is a possible D gene (6 bases). CDR1 is SEHNR and CDR2 is FQNEAQ in the germline V gene (reference sequence). V dropped 5 bases and J dropped 2 bases, with 19 bases sitting between them. The CDR3 totals 17 residues. CDR3 DNA sequence: TGTGCCAGCAGCAATCTAAAGGGGGGGCGGACTGGAAACACCATATATTTT. Translating it yields CASSNLKGGRTGNTIYF. Based on the CDR3 plus reference TRBV7-9 and TRBJ1-3, the full variable domain is DTGVSQNPRHKITKRGQNVTFRCDPISEHNRLYWYRQTLGQGPEFLTYFQNEAQLEKSRLLSDRFSAERPKGSFSTLEIQRTEQGDSAMYLCASSNLKGGRTGNTIYFGEGSWLTVV.

The chain's CDR3 is CASSVWGDSGNTIYF. The CDR3 nucleotides read TGTGCCAGCAGCGTGTGGGGGGACTCTGGAAACACCATATATTTT. J is TRBJ1-3 and V is TRBV6-5; D perhaps matches TRBD1 (5 bases). Germline CDR1 is MNHEY and CDR2 is SVGAGI. CDR3 length: 15 amino acids. Trimming took off 6 bases at V and 0 bases at J, with 12 bases between the two ends.

This clone was observed a handful of times. This chain joins TRBV14 and TRBJ2-7; 10 bases match TRBD1. The CDR3 covers 17 residues. Trimming at V came to 0 bases and at J to 1 base, leaving 6 bases not matched to a gene. CDR1 is SGHDN, CDR2 FVKESK, per germline. The CDR3 protein is CASSQELRTGGSYEQYF. DNA of the CDR3: TGTGCCAGCAGCCAAGAGCTTAGGACAGGGGGGTCCTACGAGCAGTACTTC.

The gene calls are TRBV28 and TRBJ2-5; TRBD1 matches 8 bases. CDR3 length: 14 amino acids. The V segment lost 3 bases and the J segment 5 bases; nucleotides outside the gene matches: 5. Per the germline V gene, CDR1 is MDHEN and CDR2 is SYDVKM. CDR3 sequence reads: CASSFPRQGETQYF. CDR3 DNA sequence: TGTGCCAGCAGTTTTCCCCGACAGGGGGAGACCCAGTACTTC.

The chain employs TRBV11-3 and TRBJ2-7; 9 nucleotides agree with TRBD1. The germline CDR1 and CDR2 sequences are SGHNT and YENEEA. There are 13 residues in the CDR3. V shed 5 bases, J shed 5 bases, and the junction held 4 bases outside the gene matches. The CDR3 protein is CASSLRDRDEQYF. The CDR3 DNA follows: TGTGCCAGCAGCCTCCGGGACAGGGACGAGCAGTACTTC. The full variable domain, rest sourced from reference TRBV11-3 and TRBJ2-7, is EAGVVQSPRYKIIEKKQPVAFWCNPISGHNTLYWYLQNLGQGPELLIRYENEEAVDDSQLPKDRFSAERLKGVDSTLKIQPAELGDSAVYLCASSLRDRDEQYFGPGTRLTVT.

This chain links TRBV11-3 with TRBJ2-3, with 8 bases matching TRBD2. The CDR3 totals 15 residues. The trim removed 4 bases at V and 3 bases at J, leaving 6 bases unmatched. Germline V gene data show CDR1 as SGHNT and CDR2 as YENEEA. The CDR3: CASSSGGDGTDTQYF. CDR3 in DNA: TGTGCCAGCAGCTCCGGGGGGGACGGGACAGATACGCAGTATTTT.

The chain combines TRBV5-4 with TRBJ1-4; 11 nucleotides match TRBD1. Germline V lookup: CDR1 SGHNT, CDR2 YYREEE (reference sequence). V was clipped by 4 bases and J by 8 bases; unmatched bases: 7. This CDR3 has 15 amino acids. CDR3 nucleotides: TGTGCCAGCAGCCCGCGGACAGGGGGCATGGAAAAACTGTTTTTT. Translated, it gives CASSPRTGGMEKLFF.

Concerning this clone: A single base separates this from a much larger clone, so it may be a read error. The genes are TRBV7-7 and TRBJ2-1; possible D gene TRBD2, 6 bases. V lost 0 bases, J lost 3 bases, and 6 bases lay in between. The CDR3 is made up of 14 amino acids. Germline V gene data show CDR1 as SSHAT and CDR2 as FNYEAQ (reference sequence). The CDR3 loop reads CASSLAGGYNEQFF. The CDR3, as DNA: TGTGCCAGCAGCTTAGCGGGGGGCTACAATGAGCAGTTCTTC.

The chain uses TRBV21-1 and TRBJ2-2; TRBD1 is taken as the D call from the table, unchecked against the DNA. TRBV21-1 is given as a pseudogene. This CDR3 comprises 18 residues. CDR3 DNA: TGTGCCAGCAGCATTCAAAAACTGAGGGACAGGGAAACCGGGGAGCTGTTTTTT. Protein sequence: CASSIQKLRDRETGELFF.

This sequence joins TRBV5-1 and TRBJ1-1; possible D gene TRBD1, 5 bases. The CDR3 sequence is 15 residues long. V was cut by 0 bases and J by 4 bases, with 13 bases left in between. Germline-derived CDR1 and CDR2 are SGHRS and YFSETQ. The CDR3 coding sequence is TGCGCCAGCAGCTTGGGCGGCTTCGGGGGCACTGAAGCTTTCTTT. This gives the protein CASSLGGFGGTEAFF.

The J gene is TRBJ2-7, the V gene TRBV11-1; maybe TRBD2 (6 bases). V lost 6 bases and J 7 bases, leaving 13 bases between the germline ends. This CDR3 has 12 residues. CDR1 is SGHAT and CDR2 is FQDESV in the germline V gene (reference sequence). In DNA, the CDR3 is TGTGCCAGCAGTTCTTGGGAGGTTGAGCAGTACTTC. Its protein is CASSSWEVEQYF.